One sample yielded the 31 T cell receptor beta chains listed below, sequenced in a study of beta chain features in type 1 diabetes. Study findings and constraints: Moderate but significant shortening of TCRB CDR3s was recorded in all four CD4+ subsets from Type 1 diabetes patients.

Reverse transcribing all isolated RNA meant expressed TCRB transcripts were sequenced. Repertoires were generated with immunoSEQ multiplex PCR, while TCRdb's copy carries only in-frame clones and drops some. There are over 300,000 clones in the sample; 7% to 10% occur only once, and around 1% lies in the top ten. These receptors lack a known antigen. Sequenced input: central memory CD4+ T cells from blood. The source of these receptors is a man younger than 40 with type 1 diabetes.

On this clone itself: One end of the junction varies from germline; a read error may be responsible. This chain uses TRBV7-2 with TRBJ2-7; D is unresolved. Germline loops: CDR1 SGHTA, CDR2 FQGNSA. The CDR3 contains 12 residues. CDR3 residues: CASSQQGYEQYF. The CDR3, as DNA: TGCGCCAGCAGCCAGCAAGGCTACGAGCAGTACTTC.

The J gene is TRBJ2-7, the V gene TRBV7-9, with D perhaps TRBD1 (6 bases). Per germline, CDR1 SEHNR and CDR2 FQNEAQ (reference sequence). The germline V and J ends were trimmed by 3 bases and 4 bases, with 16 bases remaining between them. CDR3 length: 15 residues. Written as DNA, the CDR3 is TGTGCCAGCAGCTTGGACAGCTTTAGGGGTTACGAGCAGTACTTC. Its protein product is CASSLDSFRGYEQYF.

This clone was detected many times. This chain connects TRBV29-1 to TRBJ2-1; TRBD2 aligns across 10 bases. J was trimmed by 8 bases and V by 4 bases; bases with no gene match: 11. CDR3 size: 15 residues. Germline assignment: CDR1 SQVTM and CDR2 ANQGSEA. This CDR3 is CSVGDGLAGVHEQFF. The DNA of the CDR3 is TGCAGCGTTGGTGATGGGCTAGCGGGGGTCCATGAGCAGTTCTTC.

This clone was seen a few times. The chain's CDR3 is CACFPKMNTEAFF. CDR3 DNA sequence: TGTGCCTGTTTCCCTAAGATGAACACTGAAGCTTTCTTT. The chain links TRBV30 to TRBJ1-1; D uncertain. V was trimmed by 6 bases and J by 0 bases, leaving 11 bases between them. The CDR3 length is 13 residues. In germline, CDR1 is GTSNPN, CDR2 SVGIG (reference sequence).

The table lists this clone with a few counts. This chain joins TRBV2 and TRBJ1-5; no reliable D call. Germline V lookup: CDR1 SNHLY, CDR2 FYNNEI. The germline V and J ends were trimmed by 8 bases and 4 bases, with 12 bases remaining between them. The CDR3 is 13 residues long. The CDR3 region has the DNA TGTGCCAGCCATTTACTCCTTAATCAGCCCCAGCATTTT. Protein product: CASHLLLNQPQHF. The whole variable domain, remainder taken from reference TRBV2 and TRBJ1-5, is EPEVTQTPSHQVTQMGQEVILRCVPISNHLYFYWYRQILGQKVEFLVSFYNNEISEKSEIFDDQFSVERPDGSNFTLKIRSTKLEDSAMYFCASHLLLNQPQHFGDGTRLSIL.

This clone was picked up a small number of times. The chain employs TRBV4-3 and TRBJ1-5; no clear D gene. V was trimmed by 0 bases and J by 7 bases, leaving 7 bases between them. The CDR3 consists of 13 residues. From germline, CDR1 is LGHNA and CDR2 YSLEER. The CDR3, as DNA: TGCGCCAGCAGCCAAGATCGGCAACAGCCCCAGCATTTT. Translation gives CASSQDRQQPQHF.

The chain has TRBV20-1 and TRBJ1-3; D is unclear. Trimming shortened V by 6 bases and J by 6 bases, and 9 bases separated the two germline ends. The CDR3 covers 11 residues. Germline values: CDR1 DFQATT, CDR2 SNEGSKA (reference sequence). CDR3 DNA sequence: TGCAGTGCCTTCATCGAAAACACCATATATTTT. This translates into CSAFIENTIYF.

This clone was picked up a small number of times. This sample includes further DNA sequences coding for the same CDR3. CDR3 DNA sequence: TGTGCCAGCAGCCTGGGGGGCGGGGCCTCCTACGAGCAGTACTTC. Translation gives CASSLGGGASYEQYF. The chain joins TRBV7-2 to TRBJ2-7; D is tentatively TRBD1 or TRBD2 (6 bases each). Trimming stripped 5 bases from V and 0 bases from J, with 14 bases between. From germline, CDR1 is SGHTA and CDR2 FQGNSA. The CDR3 is 15 amino acids.

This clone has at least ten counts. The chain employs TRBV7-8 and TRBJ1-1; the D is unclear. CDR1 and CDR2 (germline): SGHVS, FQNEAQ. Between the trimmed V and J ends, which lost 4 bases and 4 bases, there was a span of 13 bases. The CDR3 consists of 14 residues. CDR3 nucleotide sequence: TGTGCCAGCAGCTCAACACTAGTAGGCACTGAAGCTTTCTTT. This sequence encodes CASSSTLVGTEAFF.

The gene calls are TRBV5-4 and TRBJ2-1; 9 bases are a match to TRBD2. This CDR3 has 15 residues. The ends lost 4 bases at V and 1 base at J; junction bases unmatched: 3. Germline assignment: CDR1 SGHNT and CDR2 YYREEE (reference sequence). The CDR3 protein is CASSLSGGSYNEQFF. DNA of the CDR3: TGTGCCAGCAGCCTTAGCGGGGGATCCTACAATGAGCAGTTCTTC.

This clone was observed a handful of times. The CDR3 region is CASSPKGGTEAFF. The CDR3 DNA is TGTGCCAGCAGCCCTAAAGGGGGCACTGAAGCTTTCTTT. The rearrangement joins TRBV7-9 to TRBJ1-1; weak D call: TRBD1 (6 bases). This CDR3 spans 13 amino acids. The V gene's germline CDR1 is SEHNR and CDR2 FQNEAQ (reference sequence). V lost 5 bases and J lost 4, with 11 bases in between.

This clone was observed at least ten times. The DNA for the CDR3 is TGTGCCAGCACGGGGGCTAGGAACACCGGGGAGCTGTTTTTT. Translating it yields CASTGARNTGELFF. The chain couples TRBV11-2 to TRBJ2-2; either TRBD1 or TRBD2 may fit D (6 bases each). Between the trimmed V and J ends, which lost 7 bases and 1 base, there was a span of 10 bases. CDR3 size: 14 residues. Per the germline V gene, CDR1 is SGHAT and CDR2 is FQNNGV.

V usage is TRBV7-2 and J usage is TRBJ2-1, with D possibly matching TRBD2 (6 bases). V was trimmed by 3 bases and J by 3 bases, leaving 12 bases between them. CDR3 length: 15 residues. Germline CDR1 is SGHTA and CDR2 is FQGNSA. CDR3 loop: CASSFAGLSYNEQFF. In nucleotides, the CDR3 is TGTGCCAGCAGCTTCGCGGGACTCAGCTACAATGAGCAGTTCTTC.

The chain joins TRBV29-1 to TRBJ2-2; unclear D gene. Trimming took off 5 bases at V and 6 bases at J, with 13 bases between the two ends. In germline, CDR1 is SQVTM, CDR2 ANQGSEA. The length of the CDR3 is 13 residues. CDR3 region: CSVSRLVSGELFF. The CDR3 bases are TGCAGCGTTTCCCGGTTGGTGTCCGGGGAGCTGTTTTTT.

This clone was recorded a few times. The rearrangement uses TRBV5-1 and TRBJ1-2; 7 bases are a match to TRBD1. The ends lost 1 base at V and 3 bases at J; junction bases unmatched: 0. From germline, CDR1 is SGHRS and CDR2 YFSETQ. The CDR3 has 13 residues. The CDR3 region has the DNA TGCGCCAGCAGCTTGACAGGGGACTATGGCTACACCTTC. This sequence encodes CASSLTGDYGYTF.

The CDR3 sequence: CASSYRDRGGYEQYF. The DNA for the CDR3 is TGTGCCAGCAGTTACCGTGACAGGGGTGGGTACGAGCAGTACTTC. V gene TRBV6-5 combines with J gene TRBJ2-7, with TRBD1 identical over 8 bases. V gave up 2 bases and J gave up 4 bases; unmatched junction bases: 7. CDR3 length: 15 amino acids. CDR1 is MNHEY, CDR2 SVGAGI, per germline.

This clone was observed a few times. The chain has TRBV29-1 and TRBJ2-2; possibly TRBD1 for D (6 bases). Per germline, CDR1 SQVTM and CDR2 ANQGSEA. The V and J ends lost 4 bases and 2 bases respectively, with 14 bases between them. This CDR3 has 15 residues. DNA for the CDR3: TGCAGCGTTGTTACCGGGACACTAAACACCGGGGAGCTGTTTTTT. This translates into CSVVTGTLNTGELFF.

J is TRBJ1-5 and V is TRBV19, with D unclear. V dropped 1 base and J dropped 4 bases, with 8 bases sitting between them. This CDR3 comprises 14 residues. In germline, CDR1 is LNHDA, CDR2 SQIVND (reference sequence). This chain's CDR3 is CASSIGAGNQPQHF. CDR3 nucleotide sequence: TGTGCCAGTAGTATAGGCGCGGGGAATCAGCCCCAGCATTTT.

This chain's CDR3 is CASSSGRSNSPLHF. The CDR3 nucleotides are TGTGCCAGCAGTTCGGGCCGTTCAAATTCACCCCTCCACTTT. The chain links TRBV28 to TRBJ1-6; no clear D. CDR3 length: 14 residues. Per germline, CDR1 MDHEN and CDR2 SYDVKM. The germline V and J ends were trimmed by 4 bases and 7 bases, with 11 bases remaining between them.

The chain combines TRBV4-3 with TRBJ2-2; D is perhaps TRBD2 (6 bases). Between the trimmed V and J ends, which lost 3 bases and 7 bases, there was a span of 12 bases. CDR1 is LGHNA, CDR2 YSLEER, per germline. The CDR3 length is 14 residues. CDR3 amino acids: CASSQELARGELFF. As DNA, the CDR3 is TGCGCCAGCAGCCAGGAACTAGCCCGCGGGGAGCTGTTTTTT.

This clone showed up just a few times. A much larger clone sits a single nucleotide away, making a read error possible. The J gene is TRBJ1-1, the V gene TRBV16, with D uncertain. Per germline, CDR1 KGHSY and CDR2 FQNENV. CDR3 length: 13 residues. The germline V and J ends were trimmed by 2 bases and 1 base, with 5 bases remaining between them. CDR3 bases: TGTGCCAGCAGCCAACAGAGGAACACTGAAGCTTTCTTT. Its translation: CASSQQRNTEAFF.

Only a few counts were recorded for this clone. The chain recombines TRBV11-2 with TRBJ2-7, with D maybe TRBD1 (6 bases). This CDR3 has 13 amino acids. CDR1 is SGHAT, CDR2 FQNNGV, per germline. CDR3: CASTGSSSYEQYF. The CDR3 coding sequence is TGTGCATCGACAGGTTCGAGCTCCTACGAGCAGTACTTC.

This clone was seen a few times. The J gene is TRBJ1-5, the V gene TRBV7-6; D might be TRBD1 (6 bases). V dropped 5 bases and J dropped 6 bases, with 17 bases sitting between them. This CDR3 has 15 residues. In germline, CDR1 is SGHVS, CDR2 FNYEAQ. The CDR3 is CASSLEAGARQPQHF. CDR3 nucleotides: TGTGCCAGCAGCCTGGAGGCGGGGGCACGTCAGCCCCAGCATTTT.

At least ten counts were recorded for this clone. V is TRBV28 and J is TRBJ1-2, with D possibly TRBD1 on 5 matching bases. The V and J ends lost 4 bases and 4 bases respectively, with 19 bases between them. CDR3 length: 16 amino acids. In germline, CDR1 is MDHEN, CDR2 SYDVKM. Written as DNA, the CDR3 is TGTGCCAGCAGTTCCCCCAGTGAAGGGGCTGGCTATGGCTACACCTTC. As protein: CASSSPSEGAGYGYTF.

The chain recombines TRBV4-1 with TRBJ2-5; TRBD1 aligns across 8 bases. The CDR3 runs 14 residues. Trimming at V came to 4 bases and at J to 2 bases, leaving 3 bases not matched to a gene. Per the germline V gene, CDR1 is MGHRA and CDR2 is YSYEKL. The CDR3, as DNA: TGCGCCAGCAGCCGTGACAGGGGACAAGAGACCCAGTACTTC. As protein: CASSRDRGQETQYF.

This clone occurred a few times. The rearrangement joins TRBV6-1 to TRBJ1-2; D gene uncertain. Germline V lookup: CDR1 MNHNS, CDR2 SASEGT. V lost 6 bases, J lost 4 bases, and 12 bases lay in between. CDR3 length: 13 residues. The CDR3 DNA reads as TGTGCCAGCAGAGATAGGACGGGCTATGGCTACACCTTC. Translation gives CASRDRTGYGYTF.

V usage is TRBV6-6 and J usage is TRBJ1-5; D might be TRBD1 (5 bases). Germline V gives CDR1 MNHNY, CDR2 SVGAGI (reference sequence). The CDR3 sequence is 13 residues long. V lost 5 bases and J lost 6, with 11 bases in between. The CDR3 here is CASSPPGGQPQHF. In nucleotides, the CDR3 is TGTGCCAGCAGTCCCCCCGGGGGTCAGCCCCAGCATTTT.

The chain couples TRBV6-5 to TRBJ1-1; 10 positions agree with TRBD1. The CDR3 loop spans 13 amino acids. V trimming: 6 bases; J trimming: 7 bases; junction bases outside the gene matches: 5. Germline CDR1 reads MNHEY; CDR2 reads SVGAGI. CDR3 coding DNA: TGTGCCAGCAGCGGGACAGGGGCCATTGAAGCTTTCTTT. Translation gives CASSGTGAIEAFF.

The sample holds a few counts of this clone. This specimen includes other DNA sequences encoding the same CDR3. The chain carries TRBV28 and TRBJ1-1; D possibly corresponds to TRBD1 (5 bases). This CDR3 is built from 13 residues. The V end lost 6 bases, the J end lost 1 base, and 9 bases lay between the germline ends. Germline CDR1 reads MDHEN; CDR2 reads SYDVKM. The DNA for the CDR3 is TGTGCCAGCAGGGGTCAGGGGAACACTGAAGCTTTCTTT. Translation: CASRGQGNTEAFF.

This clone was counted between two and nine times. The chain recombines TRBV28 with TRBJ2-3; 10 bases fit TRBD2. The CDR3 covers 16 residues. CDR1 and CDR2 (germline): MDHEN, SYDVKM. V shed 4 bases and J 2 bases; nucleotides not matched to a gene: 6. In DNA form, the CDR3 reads TGTGCCAGCAGTTCTGGAGCGGGGGGGATCACAGATACGCAGTATTTT. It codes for CASSSGAGGITDTQYF.

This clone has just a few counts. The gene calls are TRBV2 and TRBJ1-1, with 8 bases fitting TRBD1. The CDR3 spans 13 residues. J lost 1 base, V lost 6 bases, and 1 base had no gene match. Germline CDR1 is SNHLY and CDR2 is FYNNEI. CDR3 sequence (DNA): TGTGCCAGCAGGGGGACAGGGAACACTGAAGCTTTCTTT. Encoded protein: CASRGTGNTEAFF.